This T cell receptor (beta chain) stems from a study of OX40 agonist ivuxolimab in advanced cancers. As for the study in general: Melanoma, hepatocellular carcinoma, head and neck or renal cell cancer occurred in dose-escalation patients.

The method was immunoSEQ multiplex PCR; TCRdb's version includes in-frame clones alone and lacks a portion of them. The sample shows roughly 56,000 clones, around 85% of them seen only once. V gave up 1 base and J gave up 6 bases, with 11 bases separating them. This CDR3 comprises 14 residues. The germline V gene has CDR1 SGHRS and CDR2 YFSETQ. Sampled blood was obtained at baseline, cycle 4 day 1, and cycle 7 day 1. The source material was CD4+ or CD8+ T cells sorted from blood, sampled in a trial of the OX40 agonist ivuxolimab. The rearrangement uses TRBV5-1 and TRBJ2-1, with D perhaps TRBD2 (6 bases). This TCR came from an adult with an advanced solid tumor such as melanoma, head and neck, liver or kidney cancer. The CDR3 here is CASSLSAEGNEQFF. In DNA, the CDR3 is TGCGCCAGCAGCTTGAGCGCGGAGGGCAATGAGCAGTTCTTC.